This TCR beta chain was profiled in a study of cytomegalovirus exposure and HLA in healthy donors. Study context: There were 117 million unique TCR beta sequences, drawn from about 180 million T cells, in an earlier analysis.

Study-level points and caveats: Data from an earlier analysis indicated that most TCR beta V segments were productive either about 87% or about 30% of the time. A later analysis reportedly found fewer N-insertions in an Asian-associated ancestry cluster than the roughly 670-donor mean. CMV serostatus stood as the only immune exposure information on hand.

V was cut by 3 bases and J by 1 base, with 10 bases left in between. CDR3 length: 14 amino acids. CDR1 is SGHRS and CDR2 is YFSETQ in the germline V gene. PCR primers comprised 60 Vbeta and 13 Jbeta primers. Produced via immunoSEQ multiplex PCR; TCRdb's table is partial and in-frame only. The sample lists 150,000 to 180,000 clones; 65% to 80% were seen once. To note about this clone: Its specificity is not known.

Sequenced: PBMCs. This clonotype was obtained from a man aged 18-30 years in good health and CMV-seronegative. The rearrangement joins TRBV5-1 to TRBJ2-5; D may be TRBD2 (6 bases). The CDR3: CASSYSGSQETQYF. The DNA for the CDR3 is TGCGCCAGCAGCTACTCCGGGAGCCAAGAGACCCAGTACTTC. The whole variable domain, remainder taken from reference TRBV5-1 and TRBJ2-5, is KAGVTQTPRYLIKTRGQQVTLSCSPISGHRSVSWYQQTPGQGLQFLFEYFSETQRNKGNFPGRFSGRQFSNSRSEMNVSTLELGDSALYLCASSYSGSQETQYFGPGTRLLVL.